The T cell receptor (beta chain) under discussion was sequenced for a study of memory CD4+ T cells and cytomegalovirus serostatus. Overall study context: This sample comes from healthy Belgian adults, eight to ten CMV seropositive, some 22 seronegative. Study-level points and caveats: The CMV-associated TCR signature appears largely within the CD4+ memory repertoire. Each of 67 CMV-associated TCRbeta sequences occurred in one to five individuals.

The sort gate was single viable CD3+CD4+CD8-CD45RO+ cells for memory CD4+ T cells. This clone is medium-sized by share. The antigen is unknown. CDR3 length equals 13 residues. With 0 bases removed from V and 8 bases from J, the gap between germline ends came to 8 bases. Germline lookup yields CDR1 SGDLS and CDR2 YYNGEE. How the authors handled the data: Out-of-frame sequences were removed, leaving some 2 million distinct TCRbeta sequences. Repertoires were generated with immunoSEQ multiplex PCR, while TCRdb's copy carries only in-frame clones and drops some. V and J calls and clone size follow that table, whereas D and trimming were derived from the DNA. This sample yields some 46,000 clones, of which roughly 80% are seen a single time; less than 0.75% belongs to the top ten.

Material: memory CD4+ T cells from blood. V usage is TRBV9 and J usage is TRBJ2-2, with D unresolved. The receptor comes from an adult in good health and CMV-seronegative. CDR3 amino acids: CASSVDLTGELFF. The CDR3, as DNA: TGTGCCAGCAGCGTAGACCTCACTGGGGAGCTGTTTTTT. Based on the CDR3 plus reference TRBV9 and TRBJ2-2, the full variable domain is DSGVTQTPKHLITATGQRVTLRCSPRSGDLSVYWYQQSLDQGLQFLIQYYNGEERAKGNILERFSAQQFPDLHSELNLSSLELGDSALYFCASSVDLTGELFFGEGSRLTVL.